The rows below give T cell receptor beta chains drawn from one sample of a study of human T cells and chemical hapten exposure. TCRdb recomputed calls from the RACE reads with MiXCR, one row per CDR3 protein. Of about 85,000 distinct CDR3 sequences detected, around a tenth appear once; the ten largest clones hold 1.5% to 2%. Sequences were derived from whole blood, sampled in connection with sensitization to the hapten diphenylcyclopropenone (DPC). These receptors all come from a man aged 18 to 29 with alopecia areata. Some clones in this sample may be carry-over from other donors' samples. Both conserved end residues are part of each CDR3. D genes are given only for firm matches. Size is stated for part of the rows, as once, few or many counts, or as a class when the clone is expanded.

j_call	clone_size	v_call	d_call	cdr3_aa	cdr3_nt
TRBJ2-2	-	TRBV19	-	CASSISRAATGELFF	TGTGCCAGTAGTATTTCCAGGGCGGCCACCGGGGAGCTGTTTTTT
TRBJ2-1	few	TRBV5-1	TRBD1	CASSLGDRDDNEQFF	TGCGCCAGCAGCTTGGGGGACAGGGACGACAATGAGCAGTTCTTC
TRBJ1-5	-	TRBV10-2	-	CASSESGVTQPQHF	TGCGCCAGCAGTGAGTCGGGGGTCACTCAGCCCCAGCATTTT
TRBJ1-1	-	TRBV6-1	-	CASVRLVTGNTEAFF	TGTGCCAGCGTGAGGTTGGTGACCGGAAACACTGAAGCTTTCTTT
TRBJ1-2	few	TRBV4-1	-	CASSPRINYGYTF	TGCGCCAGCAGCCCTAGGATTAACTATGGCTACACCTTC
TRBJ2-3	many	TRBV11-2	TRBD1	CASSLGDRATDTQYF	TGTGCCAGCAGCTTGGGGGACAGGGCGACAGATACGCAGTATTTT
TRBJ1-1	-	TRBV28	-	CASRLPSTANTEAFF	TGTGCCAGCAGACTACCTTCCACAGCGAACACTGAAGCTTTCTTT
TRBJ1-1	few	TRBV7-3	-	CASSLQGYTEAFF	TGTGCCAGCAGCCTACAGGGTTACACTGAAGCTTTCTTT
TRBJ2-5	-	TRBV29-1	-	CSVARGAEETQYF	TGCAGCGTTGCCAGGGGCGCGGAAGAGACCCAGTACTTC
TRBJ2-1	-	TRBV14	TRBD1	CASSYAGTGGPVEQFF	TGTGCCAGCAGCTATGCCGGGACAGGGGGTCCAGTTGAGCAGTTCTTC
TRBJ2-2	many	TRBV7-2	-	CASSLSVAVYANTGELFF	TGTGCCAGCAGCTTATCGGTAGCGGTTTACGCGAACACCGGGGAGCTGTTTTTT
TRBJ1-4	few	TRBV5-6	-	CASSLEARSNEKLFF	TGTGCCAGCAGCTTGGAAGCCCGTTCTAATGAAAAACTGTTTTTT
TRBJ2-7	few	TRBV11-3	-	CASSLRGDYEQYF	TGTGCCAGCAGCCTCCGCGGGGACTACGAGCAGTACTTC
TRBJ2-1	-	TRBV20-1	TRBD2	CSARDGAGDEKGNEQFF	TGCAGTGCTAGAGATGGGGCGGGGGATGAGAAAGGGAATGAGCAGTTCTTC
TRBJ1-6	many	TRBV14	-	CASGQSSYNSPLHF	TGTGCCAGCGGGCAGAGCTCCTATAATTCACCCCTCCACTTT
TRBJ2-7	-	TRBV20-1	-	CSARERGGYEQYF	TGCAGTGCTAGAGAAAGGGGGGGCTACGAGCAGTACTTC